The source of this T cell receptor (beta chain) is a study of cytomegalovirus exposure and HLA in healthy donors. This clone showed up just once. PCR employed 60 Vbeta and 13 Jbeta primers. The assay was immunoSEQ multiplex PCR, and TCRdb's table has in-frame clones only and misses some. Here the sample spans about 130,000 clones, roughly 80% being singletons. The TCR originated in a woman aged 40 to 55 in good health and CMV-seropositive. Sequenced material: PBMCs.

The CDR3 nucleotides read TGTGCCAGTAGTATCGTCCTTAGCGGGAGGGCAATAGATACGCAGTATTTT. It translates to CASSIVLSGRAIDTQYF. The J gene is TRBJ2-3, the V gene TRBV19, with 11 bases identical to TRBD2. CDR1 is LNHDA, CDR2 SQIVND, per germline (reference sequence). CDR3 length equals 17 residues. The J segment lost 5 bases and the V segment lost 3 bases, leaving 10 bases of the junction unmatched.